This T cell receptor beta chain was found in a study of molecular identifiers for immune sequencing clone quantification. Study overall: In replicates, RNA from approximately 20,000 or 98,000 naive CD8 cells was divided five ways and four parts were sequenced.

General observations from the study: Single-cell amounts of spiked Jurkat TCR RNA were reportedly detectable among 950,000 to 1,000,000 naive cells. In naive cells, under 1% of molecules belonged to clones above 20 RNA copies, against over 97% in effector cells.

For this clonotype: The antigen remains unidentified.

Bulk libraries came from a prior protocol with listed TCR primers. TCRdb re-analysed the PCR reads in MiXCR, keeping a single row per CDR3 protein. The sample yields about 65,000 distinct CDR3 sequences, under 20% seen once. The CDR3 is 20 residues long. Trimming left V 4 bases short and J 8 bases short, with 33 bases between. Per germline, CDR1 SGHVS and CDR2 FNYEAQ. The chain couples TRBV7-6 to TRBJ2-1, with D possibly TRBD2 on 7 matching bases. The clonotype was recovered from a human donor in good health. Some libraries in this study had Jurkat cell RNA spiked in. The material sequenced was naive CD8+ T cells from blood, with Jurkat cell RNA spiked in. The subset denotes: FACS-sorted CD8+CD4-CCR7+CD45RA+ naive T cells. The CDR3 reads CASSSITGTGPAGRRDEQFF. The CDR3 DNA reads as TGTGCCAGCAGCTCAATCACAGGGACGGGACCAGCGGGACGACGGGATGAGCAGTTCTTC.